Presented here are 12 T cell receptor beta chains from one specimen sequenced in a study of blood T cells in healthy people across ages. The use of a sample-barcoded 5' primer and a J-beta primer mix characterized a second PCR of about 7 to 12 cycles. One entry per CDR3 protein, called by TCRdb with MiXCR from the 5' RACE reads. Of about 670,000 distinct CDR3 sequences listed, 40% to 50% were seen once; the top ten hold roughly 30%. The sample consisted of blood. The receptors come from a man older than 75 in good health.

A note on this clonotype: A much larger clone lies a single base off, so this may be a read error. The chain couples TRBV5-1 to TRBJ2-4; D is ambiguous. This CDR3 comprises 15 residues. CDR1 is SGHRS, CDR2 YFSETQ, per germline. The CDR3 DNA is TGCGCCAGCAGCTTGGACATTTTAGCCAAAAACATTCGGTACTTC. Amino acid sequence: CASSLDILAKNIRYF.

Written as DNA, the CDR3 is TGTGCCAGCAGCGTAGAAGCGGAGACCCAGTACTTC. It translates to CASSVEAETQYF. This chain joins TRBV9 and TRBJ2-5; no definite D call. Germline V gene data show CDR1 as SGDLS and CDR2 as YYNGEE. V was cut by 0 bases and J by 5 bases, with 5 bases left in between. The CDR3 runs to 12 residues. Supplemented by reference TRBV9 and TRBJ2-5, the full variable domain reads DSGVTQTPKHLITATGQRVTLRCSPRSGDLSVYWYQQSLDQGLQFLIQYYNGEERAKGNILERFSAQQFPDLHSELNLSSLELGDSALYFCASSVEAETQYFGPGTRLLVL.

V is TRBV14 and J is TRBJ1-6; perhaps TRBD1 as D (6 bases). V lost 1 base to trimming and J lost 7 bases, with 11 bases between them. The CDR3 contains 15 residues. Germline CDR1 reads SGHDN; CDR2 reads FVKESK. CDR3 DNA sequence: TGTGCCAGCAGCCAAGTGGGGGCGCCGAATTCACCCCTCCACTTT. Amino acid sequence: CASSQVGAPNSPLHF. Filled out from reference TRBV14 and TRBJ1-6, the complete variable domain reads EAGVTQFPSHSVIEKGQTVTLRCDPISGHDNLYWYRRVMGKEIKFLLHFVKESKQDESGMPNNRFLAERTGGTYSTLKVQPAELEDSGVYFCASSQVGAPNSPLHFGNGTRLTVT.

The gene calls are TRBV3-1 and TRBJ2-7, with D maybe TRBD2 (6 bases). The V end lost 1 base, the J end lost 1 base, and 8 bases lay between the germline ends. This CDR3 region has 14 residues. The germline gives CDR1 LGHDT, CDR2 YNNKEL (reference sequence). CDR3 loop: CASSQAGGSYEQYF. The CDR3 DNA sequence: TGTGCCAGCAGCCAAGCCGGGGGTTCCTACGAGCAGTACTTC.

V and J are TRBV30 and TRBJ2-1; TRBD2 agrees at 11 bases. With 0 bases clipped from V and 5 bases from J, the junction kept 6 bases outside the gene matches. In germline, CDR1 is GTSNPN, CDR2 SVGIG (reference sequence). CDR3 length equals 16 residues. The CDR3 sequence: CAWSVGIAGGHNEQFF. The DNA of the CDR3 is TGTGCCTGGAGTGTAGGGATAGCGGGGGGGCACAATGAGCAGTTCTTC. The variable domain in full, completed from reference TRBV30 and TRBJ2-1, reads SQTIHQWPATLVQPVGSPLSLECTVEGTSNPNLYWYRQAAGRGLQLLFYSVGIGQISSEVPQNLSASRPQDRQFILSSKKLLLSDSGFYLCAWSVGIAGGHNEQFFGPGTRLTVL.

The V call is TRBV7-2, the J call TRBJ1-4, with TRBD1 identical over 7 bases. The J segment lost 5 bases and the V segment lost 5 bases, leaving 8 bases of the junction unmatched. The CDR3 contains 15 residues. CDR1 and CDR2 from the germline V gene are SGHTA and FQGNSA. The CDR3: CASSGQQGRNEKLFF. CDR3 DNA sequence: TGTGCCAGCAGCGGGCAACAGGGGAGGAATGAAAAACTGTTTTTT.

This clonotype was recorded a few times. This chain links TRBV20-1 with TRBJ2-7; D gene uncertain. Germline CDR1 and CDR2: DFQATT and SNEGSKA (reference sequence). Between the trimmed V and J ends, which lost 6 bases and 7 bases, there was a span of 19 bases. There are 13 residues in the CDR3. CDR3 loop: CSAQRERYNEQYF. In DNA, the CDR3 is TGCAGTGCCCAGCGCGAGAGATACAATGAGCAGTACTTC.

This clonotype was seen a single time. Being one base from a much bigger clone, this may be a read error. The chain employs TRBV7-9 and TRBJ2-3; 11 bases fit TRBD1. Trimming cost V 6 bases and J 6 bases; bases outside gene matches: 11. CDR3 length: 16 amino acids. Per the germline V gene, CDR1 is SEHNR and CDR2 is FQNEAQ (reference sequence). CDR3 region: CASRPRTGGADDTQYF. The CDR3 nucleotides read TGTGCCAGCAGACCCAGGACAGGGGGCGCGGATGATACGCAGTATTTT.

This rearrangement joins TRBV6-6 to TRBJ1-2; no clear D gene. This CDR3 region has 11 residues. CDR1 is MNHNY, CDR2 SVGAGI, per germline (reference sequence). V was pared by 4 bases and J by 8 bases, with 8 bases between. In DNA form, the CDR3 reads TGTGCCAGCAGTTCCTTCTCCGGCTACACCTTC. Its protein product is CASSSFSGYTF.

DNA for the CDR3: TGTGCCTTTCTTTTAGGGCGCGCCTACGAGCAGTACTTC. Translation gives CAFLLGRAYEQYF. J is TRBJ2-7 and V is TRBV6-5; unclear D gene. The CDR3 runs to 13 residues. CDR1 is MNHEY, CDR2 SVGAGI, per germline. Trimming removed 11 bases at V and 2 bases at J, with 16 bases between.

On this clonotype itself: At one end, the junction sequence differs from germline, possibly due to a read error. The chain links TRBV14 to TRBJ2-2; tentative D call: TRBD2 (6 bases). In germline, CDR1 is SGHDN, CDR2 FVKESK. This CDR3 has 14 residues. As DNA, the CDR3 is TGTGCCAGCAGCCAAGAGGCGGGGCTCGGGGAGCTGATTTTT. Protein product: CASSQEAGLGELIF.

The chain couples TRBV5-1 to TRBJ1-3, with a weak D call TRBD1 (5 bases). The CDR3 has 15 amino acids. CDR1 is SGHRS, CDR2 YFSETQ, per germline. V was shortened by 4 bases and J by 0 bases, with 11 bases between the two germline ends. This chain's CDR3 is CASSEGPYSGNTIYF. Here the CDR3 DNA reads TGCGCCAGCAGCGAGGGGCCTTACTCTGGAAACACCATATATTTT.